This passage covers 2 T cell receptor beta chains from one sample sequenced in a study of vaccination and CD4 T cells after COVID-19. Their target antigens are unknown. Noted treatment: roughly nine-day PBMC culture with coronavirus spike peptide pools or control peptides (ViraFEST assay). Those CD4+ T cells from the unexposed donor predate the COVID-19 pandemic (2011-2018). The Oncomine TCR Beta short-read assay was what sequenced the DNA obtained from cultured CD4+ T cells. TCRdb independently ran MiXCR on the PCR reads; one entry per CDR3 protein. Found here are roughly 9,000 distinct CDR3 sequences, around 50% of them singletons; the top ten hold over 20%. Sequencing was done on a sample of CD4+ T cells from blood, cultured in vitro. The receptors originated from a human donor in good health.

This clonotype was picked up a small number of times. This chain connects TRBV6-1 to TRBJ1-6, with D unresolved. The CDR3 is 15 amino acids. V was clipped by 6 bases and J by 8 bases, with 17 bases between them. Per the germline V gene, CDR1 is MNHNS and CDR2 is SASEGT. The CDR3 bases are TGTGCCAGCAGCCAATCCGGAAGTCTGGATTCACCCCTCCACTTT. It codes for CASSQSGSLDSPLHF.

A few counts support this clonotype. J is TRBJ2-3 and V is TRBV20-1; TRBD2 matches 9 bases. Germline assignment: CDR1 DFQATT and CDR2 SNEGSKA (reference sequence). The CDR3 contains 13 residues. Trimming at V came to 6 bases and at J to 6 bases, leaving 7 bases not matched to a gene. CDR3 in amino acids: CSARLAEGDTQYF. CDR3 sequence (DNA): TGCAGTGCCCGACTAGCGGAGGGGGATACGCAGTATTTT.